Presented here are 21 T cell receptor beta chains from one specimen sequenced in a study of T cells in Graves' hyperthyroidism and ophthalmopathy. What was amplified from RNA transcripts were TCR beta CDR3 regions. HTBI primers were the set used in a first-round RT-PCR of the TCR CDR3. A single record per CDR3 protein comes from TCRdb applying MiXCR to the multiplex PCR reads. The data contain hundreds of thousands of distinct CDR3 sequences, just under 45% of them singletons. Material: peripheral blood or thyroid tissue (not recorded which). The receptors were gathered from an adult man with Graves' disease, either hyperthyroidism or ophthalmopathy (not recorded which).

In this sample, this clonotype turned up many times. The gene calls are TRBV2 and TRBJ1-6; D is uncertain. CDR3 size: 14 residues. V lost 6 bases and J lost 7, with 13 bases in between. Germline lookup yields CDR1 SNHLY and CDR2 FYNNEI. The CDR3 DNA is TGTGCCAGCAGAGTCTCCGAAAGGAATTCACCCCTCCACTTT. Protein sequence: CASRVSERNSPLHF. Based on the CDR3 plus reference TRBV2 and TRBJ1-6, the full variable domain is EPEVTQTPSHQVTQMGQEVILRCVPISNHLYFYWYRQILGQKVEFLVSFYNNEISEKSEIFDDQFSVERPDGSNFTLKIRSTKLEDSAMYFCASRVSERNSPLHFGNGTRLTVT.

The rearrangement joins TRBV5-5 to TRBJ1-4; perhaps TRBD1 as D (5 bases). This CDR3 is built from 16 residues. Trimming removed 3 bases from V and 0 bases from J, with 12 bases in between. Germline CDR1 is SGHKS and CDR2 is YYEKEE (reference sequence). The CDR3 DNA sequence: TGTGCCAGCAGCTCTTGGACACAGACAACTAATGAAAAACTGTTTTTT. Its translation is CASSSWTQTTNEKLFF.

In its sample, this clonotype was seen a few times. As DNA, the CDR3 is TGTGCCAGTAGTGTCGCCTCCACAGGGTTTAGTACCGGGGAGCTGTTTTTT. Its translation: CASSVASTGFSTGELFF. The genes are TRBV19 and TRBJ2-2; D perhaps matches TRBD1 (6 bases). The length of the CDR3 is 17 residues. V was cut by 5 bases and J by 5 bases, with 21 bases left in between. CDR1 and CDR2 (germline): LNHDA, SQIVND (reference sequence).

This clonotype was seen ten or more times. The chain links TRBV9 to TRBJ1-5; perhaps TRBD1 as D (6 bases). The CDR3 is 14 residues long. Trimming cost V 3 bases and J 3 bases, with 10 bases left between them. Germline CDR1 reads SGDLS; CDR2 reads YYNGEE. The CDR3 nucleotides are TGTGCCAGCAGCGAGTCAGGGGTCAATCAGCCCCAGCATTTT. Amino acids: CASSESGVNQPQHF.

This chain links TRBV7-9 with TRBJ2-3, with 7 positions matching TRBD1. The CDR3 spans 16 residues. After removal of 2 bases from V and 2 bases from J, the junction contained 7 bases not matched to a gene. The germline V gene has CDR1 SEHNR and CDR2 FQNEAQ (reference sequence). The CDR3: CASSLSQGEITDTQYF. CDR3 nucleotides: TGTGCCAGCAGCTTATCCCAGGGGGAGATCACAGATACGCAGTATTTT.

The sample holds a few counts of this clonotype. The chain uses TRBV9 and TRBJ2-7, with TRBD2 matching 12 bases. V dropped 4 bases and J dropped 6; count of bases not matched to a gene: 11. The CDR3 contains 16 residues. In germline, CDR1 is SGDLS, CDR2 YYNGEE. CDR3 region: CASSQYSLAGGAEQYF. As DNA, the CDR3 is TGTGCCAGCAGCCAATACTCTCTAGCGGGAGGGGCCGAGCAGTACTTC.

The chain uses TRBV9 and TRBJ1-3, with D maybe TRBD1 (6 bases). There are 14 residues in the CDR3. Germline V CDR1 and CDR2: SGDLS, YYNGEE. Trimming cost V 4 bases and J 6 bases, with 14 bases left between them. The DNA for the CDR3 is TGTGCCAGCAGCCCCGGACAGACCCTAAACACCATATATTTT. It translates to CASSPGQTLNTIYF.

The chain joins TRBV20-1 to TRBJ2-7; tentatively, D is TRBD2 (5 bases). Germline V gives CDR1 DFQATT, CDR2 SNEGSKA (reference sequence). The CDR3 is 14 amino acids. V was clipped by 6 bases and J by 6 bases, with 21 bases between them. CDR3 sequence: CSAGEEGIASEQYF. Written as DNA, the CDR3 is TGCAGTGCCGGAGAAGAGGGAATAGCCTCCGAGCAGTACTTC.

The chain employs TRBV20-1 and TRBJ2-5; 10 bases match TRBD2. The CDR3 sequence is 15 residues long. Trimming cost V 6 bases and J 5 bases; bases outside gene matches: 12. Germline V lookup: CDR1 DFQATT, CDR2 SNEGSKA (reference sequence). The CDR3 DNA follows: TGCAGTGCCCCGCCCCTAGCGGGAGCCGGTGAGACCCAGTACTTC. It is translated as CSAPPLAGAGETQYF.

This clonotype was counted at least ten times. V and J are TRBV7-3 and TRBJ1-2; no reliable D call. The germline CDR1 and CDR2 sequences are SGHTA and FQGTGA. The ends were cut back, 1 base at V and 5 bases at J, with 14 bases in the middle. CDR3 size: 15 residues. CDR3 protein: CASSLIRTLGYGYTF. CDR3 DNA sequence: TGTGCCAGCAGCTTAATTCGCACCTTGGGGTATGGCTACACCTTC.

This chain joins TRBV11-1 and TRBJ1-2; a weak D match, TRBD1 (5 bases). CDR3 size: 15 residues. Germline V gene sequence: CDR1 SGHAT, CDR2 FQDESV (reference sequence). V dropped 4 bases and J dropped 0 bases, with 12 bases sitting between them. The CDR3 loop is CASSSTEGTNYGYTF. Here the CDR3 DNA reads TGTGCCAGCAGCTCCACTGAGGGGACTAACTATGGCTACACCTTC. Full variable domain (outside the CDR3, taken from reference TRBV11-1 and TRBJ1-2): EAEVAQSPRYKITEKSQAVAFWCDPISGHATLYWYRQILGQGPELLVQFQDESVVDDSQLPKDRFSAERLKGVDSTLKIQPAELGDSAMYLCASSSTEGTNYGYTFGSGTRLTVV.

The chain recombines TRBV5-1 with TRBJ1-1; D is undetermined. Trimming stripped 4 bases from V and 4 bases from J, with 14 bases between. The CDR3 sequence is 14 residues long. Germline CDR1 and CDR2: SGHRS and YFSETQ. The CDR3 protein is CASSQQRMSTEAFF. CDR3 bases: TGCGCCAGCAGCCAACAGCGGATGAGCACTGAAGCTTTCTTT.

This clonotype was detected only a few times. This chain uses TRBV7-9 with TRBJ1-4; D is unclear. From germline, CDR1 is SEHNR and CDR2 FQNEAQ (reference sequence). The length of the CDR3 is 13 residues. The V end was cut by 1 base, the J end by 7 bases, with 7 bases between. The CDR3 sequence is CASSLGSVEKLFF. The DNA of the CDR3 is TGTGCCAGCAGCTTAGGGTCGGTTGAAAAACTGTTTTTT.

The gene calls are TRBV5-1 and TRBJ1-2, with TRBD1 matching over 10 bases. The length of the CDR3 is 15 residues. CDR1 and CDR2 from the germline V gene are SGHRS and YFSETQ. After removal of 3 bases from V and 7 bases from J, the junction contained 9 bases not matched to a gene. The CDR3 region is CASSSQTGGEGGYTF. The CDR3 coding sequence is TGCGCCAGCAGCTCGCAGACAGGGGGCGAGGGTGGCTACACCTTC.

J is TRBJ2-7 and V is TRBV29-1, with D uncertain. Germline CDR1 and CDR2: SQVTM and ANQGSEA. CDR3 length: 8 residues. The DNA for the CDR3 is TGCAGTGCCCTCGAGCAGTACTTC. It encodes CSALEQYF.

This chain connects TRBV19 to TRBJ1-3; no clear D. CDR3 length equals 15 residues. The germline V gene has CDR1 LNHDA and CDR2 SQIVND (reference sequence). V was trimmed by 2 bases and J by 0 bases, leaving 8 bases between them. Here the CDR3 DNA reads TGTGCCAGTAGTATACACCGGAGCTCTGGAAACACCATATATTTT. Translation gives CASSIHRSSGNTIYF. Looking up the rest from reference TRBV19 and TRBJ1-3 gives the full variable domain: DGGITQSPKYLFRKEGQNVTLSCEQNLNHDAMYWYRQDPGQGLRLIYYSQIVNDFQKGDIAEGYSVSREKKESFPLTVTSAQKNPTAFYLCASSIHRSSGNTIYFGEGSWLTVV.

This clonotype was recorded a few times. The germline gene is not matched at one end of the junction; a read error may be the cause. The rearrangement links TRBV10-3 to TRBJ1-2; no firm D call. This CDR3 comprises 14 residues. Germline lookup yields CDR1 ENHRY and CDR2 SYGVKD. CDR3 in DNA: TGTGCCAGCAGTGAATTCGGCAGGTCGGCGGGCTACACCTTC. Its translation: CASSEFGRSAGYTF.

There are many counts of this clonotype. The chain uses TRBV20-1 and TRBJ1-5; D not resolved. Trimming removed 3 bases at V and 4 bases at J, with 13 bases between. The CDR3 consists of 14 residues. The V gene's germline CDR1 is DFQATT and CDR2 SNEGSKA (reference sequence). As DNA, the CDR3 is TGCAGTGCTAGTCTGTCCTCGGGAAATCAGCCCCAGCATTTT. This codes for CSASLSSGNQPQHF.

This clonotype was found a few times. This chain joins TRBV5-1 and TRBJ1-2; tentatively, D is TRBD1 (5 bases). Germline assignment: CDR1 SGHRS and CDR2 YFSETQ. The CDR3 spans 14 residues. Between the trimmed V and J ends, which lost 4 bases and 4 bases, there was a span of 14 bases. CDR3 in DNA: TGCGCCAGCAGCCGAACCGACAGCTTCTATGGCTACACCTTC. This codes for CASSRTDSFYGYTF.

The chain is built from TRBV7-6 and TRBJ2-7; D is unresolved. The germline gives CDR1 SGHVS, CDR2 FNYEAQ. The CDR3 sequence is 11 residues long. Trimming removed 0 bases at V and 10 bases at J, with 7 bases between. The CDR3 sequence is CASSLASGQYF. For the CDR3, the DNA is TGTGCCAGCAGCTTAGCGTCCGGACAGTACTTC. Combining the CDR3 with reference TRBV7-6 and TRBJ2-7 gives the whole variable domain GAGVSQSPRYKVTKRGQDVALRCDPISGHVSLYWYRQALGQGPEFLTYFNYEAQQDKSGLPNDRFSAERPEGSISTLTIQRTEQRDSAMYRCASSLASGQYFGPGTRLTVT.

The chain joins TRBV7-2 to TRBJ2-5, with 8 bases that match TRBD1. Germline lookup yields CDR1 SGHTA and CDR2 FQGNSA. Trimming removed 0 bases from V and 4 bases from J; junction bases left unmatched: 7. This CDR3 is built from 16 residues. The CDR3 is CASSLAATGVLETQYF. The CDR3 nucleotides read TGTGCCAGCAGCTTAGCGGCGACAGGGGTACTAGAGACCCAGTACTTC.